This T cell receptor beta chain emerged from a study of blood T cell repertoires in COVID-19. Across the whole study: The United States, Italy and Spain were the sources of the acute and convalescent COVID-19 samples. PBMCs, B-cell-depleted T cells, or T cells provided the cDNA or gDNA that made up the material.

Trimming removed 5 bases at V and 1 base at J, with 6 bases between. This CDR3 is built from 14 residues. Germline lookup yields CDR1 LGHDT and CDR2 YNNKEL (reference sequence). While infection was still active, Seattle patients were enrolled and then followed longitudinally. Original handling: Reference gene primer amplification gave estimated nucleated cell counts. Assay: immunoSEQ multiplex PCR; the TCRdb copy retains only in-frame clones and omits some. V and J calls and clone size come straight from that table; D and trimming were deduced from the DNA. The table has about 270,000 clones, roughly 83% seen once.

The sequenced sample was peripheral blood. V is TRBV3-1 (or the pseudogene TRBV3-2) and J is TRBJ1-6; the D is unclear. The sequence derives from a human donor with COVID-19, enrolled during active disease. The donor label of this sample is uncertain. The CDR3 region is CASSSGSYNSPLHF. The CDR3, as DNA: TGTGCCAGCAGCTCGGGATCCTATAATTCACCCCTCCACTTT.